This T cell receptor (beta chain) came from a study of T cells in Graves' hyperthyroidism and ophthalmopathy. Study-wide results and limits: Blood also held most thyroid clonotypes expanded beyond 0.001.

The CDR3 is 15 amino acids. The germline gives CDR1 MDHEN, CDR2 SYDVKM. V dropped 4 bases and J dropped 1 base, with 10 bases sitting between them. The PBMCs had their origin in 7.5 to 10 ml of fresh peripheral blood. This clonotype appeared many times. Its antigen remains unknown. Amplified TCR beta CDR3 regions derived from RNA transcripts. Carried out on the TCR CDR3, a first-round RT-PCR used the HTBI primer set. TCRdb fed the multiplex PCR reads into MiXCR, producing one record per CDR3 protein. The data contain 500,000 to 650,000 distinct CDR3 sequences, more than 15% of them seen just once; the ten biggest clones take up about 16%.

The sequenced material came from blood. The J gene is TRBJ2-2, the V gene TRBV28, with TRBD1 as a possible D gene (6 bases). This TCR derives from a woman aged 18-29 years with Graves' ophthalmopathy. This chain's CDR3 is CASSWGRGNTGELFF. CDR3 bases: TGTGCCAGCAGTTGGGGCAGGGGGAACACCGGGGAGCTGTTTTTT.